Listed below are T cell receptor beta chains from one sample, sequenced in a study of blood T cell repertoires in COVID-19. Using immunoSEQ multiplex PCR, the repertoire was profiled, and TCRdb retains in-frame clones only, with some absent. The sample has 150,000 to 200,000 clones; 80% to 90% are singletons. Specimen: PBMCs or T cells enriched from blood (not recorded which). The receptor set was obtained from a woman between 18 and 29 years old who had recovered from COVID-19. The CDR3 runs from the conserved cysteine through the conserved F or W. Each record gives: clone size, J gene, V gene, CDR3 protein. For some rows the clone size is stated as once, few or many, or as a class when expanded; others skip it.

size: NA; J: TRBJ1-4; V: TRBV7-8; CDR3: CASSSDTGSSEKLFF
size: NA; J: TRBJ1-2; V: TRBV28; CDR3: CASSWATGYGYTF
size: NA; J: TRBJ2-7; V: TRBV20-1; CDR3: CSASDGRGEQYF
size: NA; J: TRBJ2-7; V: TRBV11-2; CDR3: CASSALVGFYEQYF
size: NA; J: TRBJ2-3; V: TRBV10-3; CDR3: CATDRGGTDTQYF
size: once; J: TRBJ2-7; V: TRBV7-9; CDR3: CASSSRQVLSYEQYF
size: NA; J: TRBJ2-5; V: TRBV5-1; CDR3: CASSLGQGAQETQYF
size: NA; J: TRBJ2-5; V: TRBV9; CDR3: CASSAGGGRDETQYF
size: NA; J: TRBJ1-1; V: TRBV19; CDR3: CASSSPRQGITNTEAFF
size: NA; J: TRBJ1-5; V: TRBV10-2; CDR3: CASSEAPIDQPQHF
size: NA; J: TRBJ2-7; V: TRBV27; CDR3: CASSLGGSYEQYF
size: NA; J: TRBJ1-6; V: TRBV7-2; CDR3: CASNSPGTGGGSPLHF
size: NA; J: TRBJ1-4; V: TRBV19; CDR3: CASSTKLGRATNEKLFF
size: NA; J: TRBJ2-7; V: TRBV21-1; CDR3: CASSRPDRGAIYEQYF
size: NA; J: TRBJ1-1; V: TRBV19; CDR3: CASSKGQINTEAFF
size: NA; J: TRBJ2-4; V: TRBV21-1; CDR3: CASRYRGRDDPTVKNIQYF
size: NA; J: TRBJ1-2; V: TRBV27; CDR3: CASSRGQARGHYGYTF
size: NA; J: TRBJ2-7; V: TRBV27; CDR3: CASRPMVAAPYEQYF
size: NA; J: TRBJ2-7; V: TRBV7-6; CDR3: CASSPELTYEQYF
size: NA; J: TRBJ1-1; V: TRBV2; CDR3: CASSLETVNTEAFF